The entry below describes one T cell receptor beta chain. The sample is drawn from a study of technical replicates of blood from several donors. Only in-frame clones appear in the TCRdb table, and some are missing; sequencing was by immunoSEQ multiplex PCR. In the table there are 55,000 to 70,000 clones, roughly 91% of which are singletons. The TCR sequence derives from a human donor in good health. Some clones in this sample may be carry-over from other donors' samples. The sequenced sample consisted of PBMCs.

The CDR3 here is CASSLTSGAYNEQFF. The CDR3 bases are TGTGCCAGCAGCTTAACTAGCGGGGCCTACAATGAGCAGTTCTTC. The rearrangement joins TRBV5-4 to TRBJ2-1, with TRBD2 matching 10 bases. There are 15 residues in the CDR3. Unmatched junction bases numbered 1, after V lost 2 bases and J lost 2 bases. Germline lookup yields CDR1 SGHNT and CDR2 YYREEE (reference sequence).